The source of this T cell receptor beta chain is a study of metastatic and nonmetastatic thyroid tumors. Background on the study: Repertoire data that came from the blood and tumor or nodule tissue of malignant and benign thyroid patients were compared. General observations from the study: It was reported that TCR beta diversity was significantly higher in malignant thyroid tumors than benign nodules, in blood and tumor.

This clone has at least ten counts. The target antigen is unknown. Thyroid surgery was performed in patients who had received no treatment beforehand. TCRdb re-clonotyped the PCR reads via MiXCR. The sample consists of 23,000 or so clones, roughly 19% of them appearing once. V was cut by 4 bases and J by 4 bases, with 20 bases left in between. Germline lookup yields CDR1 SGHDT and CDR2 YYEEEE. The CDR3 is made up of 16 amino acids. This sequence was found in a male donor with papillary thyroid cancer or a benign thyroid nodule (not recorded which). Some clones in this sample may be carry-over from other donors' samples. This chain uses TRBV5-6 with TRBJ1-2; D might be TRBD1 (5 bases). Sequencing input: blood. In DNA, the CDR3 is TGTGCCAGCAGCATCTCCGGGACTCTACTCCTCTATGGCTACACCTTC. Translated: CASSISGTLLLYGYTF.